The sequence of this T cell receptor beta chain was determined in a study of shared clonotypes between healthy human individuals. V shed 2 bases and J shed 1 base, with 8 bases lying between them. The length of the CDR3 is 14 residues. Germline V gives CDR1 SGHTA, CDR2 FQGNSA. TCRdb's copy holds only in-frame clones and misses some; the assay was immunoSEQ multiplex PCR. Among over a million clones listed, around 82% were seen once. This chain joins TRBV7-2 and TRBJ1-1, with no clear D. The sequence derives from a man between 18 and 29 years old in good health. Some clones in this sample may be carry-over from other donors' samples. Sample: memory CD4+ T cells from PBMCs. Indicated subset: CD45RA-negative fraction. Written as DNA, the CDR3 is TGTGCCAGCAGCTTATATGGCTGGAACACTGAAGCTTTCTTT. As protein: CASSLYGWNTEAFF. The variable domain in full, with the rest retrieved from reference TRBV7-2 and TRBJ1-1, is GAGVSQSPSNKVTEKGKDVELRCDPISGHTALYWYRQSLGQGLEFLIYFQGNSAPDKSGLPSDRFSAERTGGSVSTLTIQRTQQEDSAVYLCASSLYGWNTEAFFGQGTRLTVV.